This entry is about one TCR beta chain. Antigen: not known. The entry originates in a study of blood T cells in healthy people across ages. Study-level findings and limits: Getting older went along with TCR beta diversity per million T cells dropping roughly linearly. Calculation of diversity from one million T cells yielded estimates considered to be underestimates. Donor CMV status, an unknown factor, possibly confounded changes in expanded clonotypes.

The germline V and J ends were trimmed by 5 bases and 4 bases, with 12 bases remaining between them. Germline V gene data show CDR1 as LGHDT and CDR2 as YNNKEL (reference sequence). This CDR3 spans 14 amino acids. Every donor provided approximately 10 milliliters of peripheral blood. The use of a sample-barcoded 5' primer and a J-beta primer mix characterized a second PCR of roughly 6 to 11 cycles. MiXCR was run by TCRdb on the 5' RACE reads, yielding one entry per CDR3 protein. The sample lists some 900,000 distinct CDR3 sequences, roughly 48% occurring once. V and J are TRBV3-1 and TRBJ1-3; the D gene is possibly TRBD1 (5 bases). This TCR derives from a man aged 25 to 40 in good health. The sequenced material came from blood. The CDR3 nucleotides are TGTGCCAGCAGCTCTCAGGGTCCCGGAAACACCATATATTTT. Protein sequence: CASSSQGPGNTIYF.